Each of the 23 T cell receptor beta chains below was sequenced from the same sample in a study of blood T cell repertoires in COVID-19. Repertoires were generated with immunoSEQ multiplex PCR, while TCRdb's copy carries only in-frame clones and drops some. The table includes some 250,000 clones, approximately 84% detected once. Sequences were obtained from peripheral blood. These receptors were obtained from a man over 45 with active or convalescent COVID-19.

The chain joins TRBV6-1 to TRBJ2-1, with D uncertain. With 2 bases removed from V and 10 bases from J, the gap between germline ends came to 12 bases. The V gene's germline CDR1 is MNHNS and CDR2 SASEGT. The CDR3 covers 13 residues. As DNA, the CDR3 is TGTGCCAGCAGTGAATTCCCCTTGCAGGAGCAGTTCTTC. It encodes CASSEFPLQEQFF.

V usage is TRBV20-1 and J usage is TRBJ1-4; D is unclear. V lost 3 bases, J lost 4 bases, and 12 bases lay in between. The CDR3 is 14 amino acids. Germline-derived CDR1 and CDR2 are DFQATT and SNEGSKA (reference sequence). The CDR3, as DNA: TGCAGTGCTAGTTGGGGAGGGAATAATGAAAAACTGTTTTTT. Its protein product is CSASWGGNNEKLFF.

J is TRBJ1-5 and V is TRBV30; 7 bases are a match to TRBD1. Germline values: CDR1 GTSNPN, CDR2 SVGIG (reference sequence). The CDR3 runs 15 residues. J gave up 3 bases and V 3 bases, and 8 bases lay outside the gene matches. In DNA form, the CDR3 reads TGTGCCTGGAGCCGCCAGGGGGGAAACAATCAGCCCCAGCATTTT. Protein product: CAWSRQGGNNQPQHF.

The CDR3 coding sequence is TGTGCCAGCAGTTGGGACAGGGGGCCCTCCTACGAGCAGTACTTC. Protein: CASSWDRGPSYEQYF. The chain is built from TRBV6-5 and TRBJ2-7; 12 bases line up with TRBD1. The CDR3 consists of 15 residues. The germline gives CDR1 MNHEY, CDR2 SVGAGI. Germline trimming cut 4 bases from V and 0 bases from J; bases unmatched to any gene: 1.

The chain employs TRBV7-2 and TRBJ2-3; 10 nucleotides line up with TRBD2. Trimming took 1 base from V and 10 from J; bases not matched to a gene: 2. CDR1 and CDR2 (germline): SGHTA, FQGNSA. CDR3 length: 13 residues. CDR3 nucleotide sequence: TGTGCCAGCAGCTTAGTGACTAGCGGGCCGCAGTATTTT. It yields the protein CASSLVTSGPQYF.

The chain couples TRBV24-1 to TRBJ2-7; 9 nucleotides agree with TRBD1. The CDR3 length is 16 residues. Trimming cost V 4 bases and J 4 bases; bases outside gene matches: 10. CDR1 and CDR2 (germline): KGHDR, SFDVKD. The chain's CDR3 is CATSDFGTGKKYEQYF. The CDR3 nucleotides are TGTGCCACCAGTGACTTTGGGACAGGGAAAAAGTACGAGCAGTACTTC.

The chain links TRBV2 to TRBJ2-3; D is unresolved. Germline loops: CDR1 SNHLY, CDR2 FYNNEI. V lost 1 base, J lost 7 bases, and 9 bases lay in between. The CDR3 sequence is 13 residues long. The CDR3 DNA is TGTGCCAGCAGTGAAGAGCTTCCGTATACGCAGTATTTT. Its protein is CASSEELPYTQYF. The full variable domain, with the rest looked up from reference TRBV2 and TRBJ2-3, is EPEVTQTPSHQVTQMGQEVILRCVPISNHLYFYWYRQILGQKVEFLVSFYNNEISEKSEIFDDQFSVERPDGSNFTLKIRSTKLEDSAMYFCASSEELPYTQYFGPGTRLTVL.

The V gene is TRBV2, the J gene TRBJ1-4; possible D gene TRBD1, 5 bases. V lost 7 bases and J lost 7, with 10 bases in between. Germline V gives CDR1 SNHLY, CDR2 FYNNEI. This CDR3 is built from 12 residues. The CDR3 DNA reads TGTGCCAGCAAGCGGGGGAGTGAAAAACTGTTTTTT. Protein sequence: CASKRGSEKLFF.

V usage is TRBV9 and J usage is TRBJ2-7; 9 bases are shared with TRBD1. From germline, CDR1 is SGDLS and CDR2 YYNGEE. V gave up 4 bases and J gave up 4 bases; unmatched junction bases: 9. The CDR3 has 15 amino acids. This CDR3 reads CASSSSMDRGYEQYF. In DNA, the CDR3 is TGTGCCAGCAGCTCATCCATGGACAGGGGTTACGAGCAGTACTTC.

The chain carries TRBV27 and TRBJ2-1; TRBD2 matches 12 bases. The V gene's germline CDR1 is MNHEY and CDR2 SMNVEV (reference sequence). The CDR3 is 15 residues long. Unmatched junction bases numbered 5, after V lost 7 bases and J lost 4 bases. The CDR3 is CASKLLAGGYNEQFF. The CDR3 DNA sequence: TGTGCCAGCAAGTTACTAGCGGGGGGTTACAATGAGCAGTTCTTC.

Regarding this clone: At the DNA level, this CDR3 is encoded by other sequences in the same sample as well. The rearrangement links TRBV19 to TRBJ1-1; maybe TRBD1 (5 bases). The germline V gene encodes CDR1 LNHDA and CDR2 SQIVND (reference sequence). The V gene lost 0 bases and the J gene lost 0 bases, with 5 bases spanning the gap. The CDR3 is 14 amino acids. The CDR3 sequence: CASSIEGVNTEAFF. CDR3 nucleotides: TGTGCCAGTAGTATAGAAGGGGTGAACACTGAAGCTTTCTTT. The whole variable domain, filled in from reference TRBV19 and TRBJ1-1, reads DGGITQSPKYLFRKEGQNVTLSCEQNLNHDAMYWYRQDPGQGLRLIYYSQIVNDFQKGDIAEGYSVSREKKESFPLTVTSAQKNPTAFYLCASSIEGVNTEAFFGQGTRLTVV.

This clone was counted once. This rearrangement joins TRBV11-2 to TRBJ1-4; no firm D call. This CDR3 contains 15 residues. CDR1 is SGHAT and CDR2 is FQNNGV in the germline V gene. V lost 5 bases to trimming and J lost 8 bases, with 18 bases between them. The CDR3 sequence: CASSRSPTRREKLFF. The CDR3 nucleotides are TGTGCCAGCAGCCGTAGTCCCACGCGTCGGGAAAAACTGTTTTTT. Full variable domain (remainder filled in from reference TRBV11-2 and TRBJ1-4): EAGVAQSPRYKIIEKRQSVAFWCNPISGHATLYWYQQILGQGPKLLIQFQNNGVVDDSQLPKDRFSAERLKGVDSTLKIQPAKLEDSAVYLCASSRSPTRREKLFFGSGTQLSVL.

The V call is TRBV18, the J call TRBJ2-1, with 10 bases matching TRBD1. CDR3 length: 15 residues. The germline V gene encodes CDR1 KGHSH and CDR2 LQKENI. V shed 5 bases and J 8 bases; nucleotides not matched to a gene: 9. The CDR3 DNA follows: TGTGCCAGCTCAAAGGACAGGGGGAGCTTAGATGAGCAGTTCTTC. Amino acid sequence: CASSKDRGSLDEQFF.

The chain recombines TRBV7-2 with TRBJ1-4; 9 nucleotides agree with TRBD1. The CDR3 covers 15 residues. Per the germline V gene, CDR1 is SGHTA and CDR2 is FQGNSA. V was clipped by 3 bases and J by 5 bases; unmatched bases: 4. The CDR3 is CASSFSGQGNEKLFF. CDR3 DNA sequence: TGTGCCAGCAGCTTTTCGGGACAGGGCAATGAAAAACTGTTTTTT. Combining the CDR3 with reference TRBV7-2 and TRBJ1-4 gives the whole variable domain GAGVSQSPSNKVTEKGKDVELRCDPISGHTALYWYRQSLGQGLEFLIYFQGNSAPDKSGLPSDRFSAERTGGSVSTLTIQRTQQEDSAVYLCASSFSGQGNEKLFFGSGTQLSVL.

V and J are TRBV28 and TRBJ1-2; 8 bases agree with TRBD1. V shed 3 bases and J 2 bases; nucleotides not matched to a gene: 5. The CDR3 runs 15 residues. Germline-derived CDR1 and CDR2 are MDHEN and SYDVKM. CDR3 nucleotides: TGTGCCAGCAGTTTTCTGGACAGGGCGAACTATGGCTACACCTTC. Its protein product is CASSFLDRANYGYTF.

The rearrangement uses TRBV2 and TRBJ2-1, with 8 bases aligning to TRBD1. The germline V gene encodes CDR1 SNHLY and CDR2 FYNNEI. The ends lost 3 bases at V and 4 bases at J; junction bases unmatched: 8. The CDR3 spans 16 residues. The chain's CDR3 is CASSDAQGAWYNEQFF. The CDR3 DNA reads TGTGCCAGCAGTGACGCCCAGGGGGCTTGGTACAATGAGCAGTTCTTC.

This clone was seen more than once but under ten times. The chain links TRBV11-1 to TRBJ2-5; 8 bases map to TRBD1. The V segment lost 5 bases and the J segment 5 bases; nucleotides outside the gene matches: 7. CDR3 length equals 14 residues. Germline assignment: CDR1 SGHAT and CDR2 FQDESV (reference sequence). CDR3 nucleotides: TGTGCCAGCAGCATGGGGACAGGTTGGGAGACCCAGTACTTC. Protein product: CASSMGTGWETQYF.

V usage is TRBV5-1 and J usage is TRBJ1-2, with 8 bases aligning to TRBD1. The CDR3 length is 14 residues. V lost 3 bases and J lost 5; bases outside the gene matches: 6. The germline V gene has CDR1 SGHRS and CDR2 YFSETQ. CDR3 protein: CASSWSDRGYGYTF. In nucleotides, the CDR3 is TGCGCCAGCAGCTGGTCTGACAGGGGTTATGGCTACACCTTC. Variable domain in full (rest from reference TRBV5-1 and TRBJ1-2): KAGVTQTPRYLIKTRGQQVTLSCSPISGHRSVSWYQQTPGQGLQFLFEYFSETQRNKGNFPGRFSGRQFSNSRSEMNVSTLELGDSALYLCASSWSDRGYGYTFGSGTRLTVV.

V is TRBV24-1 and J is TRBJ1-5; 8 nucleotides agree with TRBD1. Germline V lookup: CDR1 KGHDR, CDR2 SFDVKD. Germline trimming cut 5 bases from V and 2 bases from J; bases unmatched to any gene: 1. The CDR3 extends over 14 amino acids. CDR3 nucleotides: TGTGCCACCAGTGCAGGGGGCGGCAATCAGCCCCAGCATTTT. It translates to CATSAGGGNQPQHF.

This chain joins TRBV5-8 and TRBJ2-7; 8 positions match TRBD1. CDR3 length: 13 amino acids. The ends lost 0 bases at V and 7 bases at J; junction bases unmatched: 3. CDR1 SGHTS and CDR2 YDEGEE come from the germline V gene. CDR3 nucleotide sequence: TGTGCCAGCAGCTTGGTACAGGGGGGAGAGCAGTACTTC. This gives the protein CASSLVQGGEQYF.

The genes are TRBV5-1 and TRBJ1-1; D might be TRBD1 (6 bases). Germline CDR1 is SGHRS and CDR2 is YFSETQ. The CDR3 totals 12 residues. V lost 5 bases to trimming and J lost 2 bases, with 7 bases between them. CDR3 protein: CASSGTNTEAFF. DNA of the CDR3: TGCGCCAGCAGTGGGACAAACACTGAAGCTTTCTTT.

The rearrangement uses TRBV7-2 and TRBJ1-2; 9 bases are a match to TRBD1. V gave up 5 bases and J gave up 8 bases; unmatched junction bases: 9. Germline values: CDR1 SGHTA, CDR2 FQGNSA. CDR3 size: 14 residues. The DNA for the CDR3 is TGTGCCAGCAGCATAACACAGGGGGCTGGCGGCTACACCTTC. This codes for CASSITQGAGGYTF.

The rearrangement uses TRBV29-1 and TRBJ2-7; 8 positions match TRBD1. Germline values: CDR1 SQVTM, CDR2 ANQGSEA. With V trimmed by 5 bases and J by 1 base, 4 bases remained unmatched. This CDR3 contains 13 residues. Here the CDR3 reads CSVRDRMSYEQYF. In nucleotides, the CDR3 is TGCAGCGTTCGGGACAGGATGTCCTACGAGCAGTACTTC.